Following are 6 T cell receptor beta chains from one sample sequenced in a study of response to subunit inactivated influenza vaccine. TCRdb called the RT-PCR reads again in MiXCR, with one record for every CDR3 protein. The sample comprises more than 400,000 distinct CDR3 sequences, approximately 7.8% of which are singletons, and over 10% rests with the top ten. The material was PBMCs from blood, obtained 23 to 25 months after vaccination. The origin of the receptors is a man aged 50 to 69 who received an inactivated influenza vaccine.

This sequence joins TRBV6-5 and TRBJ2-2, with 10 nucleotides matching TRBD2. V shed 2 bases and J 4 bases; nucleotides not matched to a gene: 1. The CDR3 has 15 amino acids. Germline-derived CDR1 and CDR2 are MNHEY and SVGAGI. CDR3 protein: CASSYASGSTGELFF. The CDR3 nucleotides read TGTGCCAGCAGTTACGCTAGCGGGAGCACCGGGGAGCTGTTTTTT.

A few counts support this clonotype. The chain couples TRBV5-1 to TRBJ2-3; D uncertain. Trimming stripped 1 base from V and 3 bases from J, with 6 bases between. Germline V gene lookup returns CDR1 SGHRS and CDR2 YFSETQ. The CDR3 sequence is 13 residues long. CDR3 DNA: TGCGCCAGCAGCTTGTTAATGACAGATACGCAGTATTTT. Its protein product is CASSLLMTDTQYF. Together with reference TRBV5-1 and TRBJ2-3, the CDR3 gives the full variable domain: KAGVTQTPRYLIKTRGQQVTLSCSPISGHRSVSWYQQTPGQGLQFLFEYFSETQRNKGNFPGRFSGRQFSNSRSEMNVSTLELGDSALYLCASSLLMTDTQYFGPGTRLTVL.

J is TRBJ2-1 and V is TRBV4-1, with D possibly being TRBD2 (5 bases). Germline values: CDR1 MGHRA, CDR2 YSYEKL. The CDR3 extends over 16 amino acids. Trimming removed 0 bases from V and 4 bases from J, with 13 bases in between. The CDR3 sequence is CASSQEDSLSYNEQFF. Here the CDR3 DNA reads TGCGCCAGCAGCCAAGAGGACTCCCTTTCTTACAATGAGCAGTTCTTC.

The chain joins TRBV6-5 to TRBJ2-5, with 7 bases aligning to TRBD1. Germline V gene lookup returns CDR1 MNHEY and CDR2 SVGAGI. The V segment lost 0 bases and the J segment 4 bases; nucleotides outside the gene matches: 8. This CDR3 region has 16 residues. Written as DNA, the CDR3 is TGTGCCAGCAGTTACTCTCCAGGGGGACGCGGAGAGACCCAGTACTTC. Its translation is CASSYSPGGRGETQYF.

The sample holds many counts of this clonotype. The chain links TRBV10-3 to TRBJ1-2; a possible D gene is TRBD1 (6 bases). The germline V and J ends were trimmed by 2 bases and 0 bases, with 10 bases remaining between them. The CDR3 spans 15 residues. Germline CDR1 and CDR2: ENHRY and SYGVKD. In DNA form, the CDR3 reads TGTGCCATCAGTGAGAGCGACAGGACTAACTATGGCTACACCTTC. Its translation: CAISESDRTNYGYTF.

The table lists this clonotype with many counts. J is TRBJ1-2 and V is TRBV29-1, with 7 bases aligning to TRBD1. In germline, CDR1 is SQVTM, CDR2 ANQGSEA. V was pared by 7 bases and J by 1 base, with 6 bases of the junction left unmatched. This CDR3 has 13 residues. Here the CDR3 reads CSAETGYNYGYTF. CDR3 coding DNA: TGCAGCGCAGAGACAGGGTATAACTATGGCTACACCTTC.